This TCR beta chain emerged from a study of breast tumors, draining lymph nodes, adjacent tissues. Samples came from axillary lymph nodes draining the breast cancer. One entry per CDR3 protein results from TCRdb running MiXCR on the multiplex PCR reads. This table has fewer than 200,000 distinct CDR3 sequences, roughly a third appearing once. In its sample, this clonotype was seen many times. The CDR3 is 18 amino acids. V was pared by 1 base and J by 7 bases, with 23 bases between. Looked up from germline, CDR1 is SGHNT and CDR2 is YENEEA. The chain combines TRBV11-3 with TRBJ1-3, with D tentatively TRBD1 (5 bases). The sequence was collected from a female donor with breast cancer. Some clones in this sample may be carry-over from other donors' samples. Source material: axillary lymph node tissue. The CDR3 DNA follows: TGTGCCAGCAGCTTAGGGGGGACGGAGACCTGGTCCGGGAACACCATATATTTT. This translates into CASSLGGTETWSGNTIYF.